A single sample is the source of the 2 T cell receptor beta chains below, sequenced in a study of T cells in Graves' hyperthyroidism and ophthalmopathy. TCR beta CDR3 regions were amplified from RNA. HTBI primers were the set used in a first-round RT-PCR of the TCR CDR3. TCRdb reprocessed the multiplex PCR reads with MiXCR, giving one entry per CDR3 protein. In the table there are over 250,000 distinct CDR3 sequences, approximately 23% of which are singletons. The sequenced sample consisted of blood. These receptors all stem from a man aged 30 to 39 with Graves' ophthalmopathy.

The chain carries TRBV20-1 and TRBJ1-5; 9 bases match TRBD1. CDR1 and CDR2 (germline): DFQATT, SNEGSKA (reference sequence). The CDR3 runs to 16 residues. Trimming took 5 bases from V and 9 from J; bases not matched to a gene: 17. CDR3 residues: CSASGTGKAANGPQHF. The CDR3 DNA reads as TGCAGTGCTTCCGGGACAGGGAAGGCTGCCAACGGGCCCCAGCATTTT.

This clonotype appeared a few times. The rearrangement uses TRBV5-1 and TRBJ2-1; 7 nucleotides match TRBD2. The CDR3 length is 15 residues. Germline V lookup: CDR1 SGHRS, CDR2 YFSETQ. V lost 0 bases to trimming and J lost 7 bases; unmatched junction nucleotides: 7. The CDR3 here is CASSLVLAVLNEQFF. DNA for the CDR3: TGCGCCAGCAGCTTGGTGCTAGCGGTCCTGAATGAGCAGTTCTTC.